Listed here is a single T cell receptor beta chain. The source of the sample is a study of shared clonotypes between healthy human individuals. The table came from immunoSEQ multiplex PCR; TCRdb's copy has only in-frame clones and leaves some out. The sample contains some 2,000,000 clones, approximately 94% of which appear only once. This sequence was found in a man in his late teens or twenties in good health. Sequencing was performed on naive CD4+ T cells sorted from blood. Subset described: CD45RA+ positively selected.

The chain's CDR3 is CASSPGVTGSLYGYTF. CDR3 DNA sequence: TGCGCCAGCAGCCCTGGGGTGACAGGATCCCTTTATGGCTACACCTTC. This sequence joins TRBV5-1 and TRBJ1-2; a weak D match, TRBD1 (6 bases). The CDR3 runs 16 residues. The germline gives CDR1 SGHRS, CDR2 YFSETQ. Trimming cost V 4 bases and J 5 bases, with 21 bases left between them.